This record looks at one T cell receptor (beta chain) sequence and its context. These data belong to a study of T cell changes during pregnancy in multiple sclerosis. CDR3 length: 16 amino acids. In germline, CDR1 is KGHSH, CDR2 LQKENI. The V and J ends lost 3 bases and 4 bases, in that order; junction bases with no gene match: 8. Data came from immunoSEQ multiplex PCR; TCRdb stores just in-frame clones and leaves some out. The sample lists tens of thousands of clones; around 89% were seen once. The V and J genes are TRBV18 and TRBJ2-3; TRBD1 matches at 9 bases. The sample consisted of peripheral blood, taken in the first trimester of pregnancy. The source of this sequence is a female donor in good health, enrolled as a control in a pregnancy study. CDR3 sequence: CASSPIRQGVADTQYF. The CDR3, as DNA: TGTGCCAGCTCACCCATTCGACAGGGGGTGGCAGATACGCAGTATTTT.